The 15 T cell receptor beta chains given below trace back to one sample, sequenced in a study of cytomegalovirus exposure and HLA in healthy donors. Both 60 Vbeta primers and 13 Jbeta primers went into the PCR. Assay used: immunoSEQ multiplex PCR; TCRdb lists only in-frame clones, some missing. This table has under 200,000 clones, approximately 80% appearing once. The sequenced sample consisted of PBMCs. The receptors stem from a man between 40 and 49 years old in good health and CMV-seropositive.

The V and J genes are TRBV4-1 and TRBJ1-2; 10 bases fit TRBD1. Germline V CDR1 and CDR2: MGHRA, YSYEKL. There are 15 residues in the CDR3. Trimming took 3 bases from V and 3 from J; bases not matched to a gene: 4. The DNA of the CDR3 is TGCGCCAGCAGCCACGGACAGGGGGGGGACTATGGCTACACCTTC. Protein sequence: CASSHGQGGDYGYTF.

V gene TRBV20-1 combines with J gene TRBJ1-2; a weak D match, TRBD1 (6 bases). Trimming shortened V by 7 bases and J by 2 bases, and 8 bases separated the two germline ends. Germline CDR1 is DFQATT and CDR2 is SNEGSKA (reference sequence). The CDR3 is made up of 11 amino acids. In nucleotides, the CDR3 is TGCAGTGGGGGGACAAACTATGGCTACACCTTC. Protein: CSGGTNYGYTF.

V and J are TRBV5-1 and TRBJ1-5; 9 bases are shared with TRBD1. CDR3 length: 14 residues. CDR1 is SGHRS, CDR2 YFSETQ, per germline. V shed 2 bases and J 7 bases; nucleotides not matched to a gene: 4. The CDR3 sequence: CASSFTGGEQPQHF. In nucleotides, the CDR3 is TGCGCCAGCAGCTTTACAGGGGGCGAACAGCCCCAGCATTTT.

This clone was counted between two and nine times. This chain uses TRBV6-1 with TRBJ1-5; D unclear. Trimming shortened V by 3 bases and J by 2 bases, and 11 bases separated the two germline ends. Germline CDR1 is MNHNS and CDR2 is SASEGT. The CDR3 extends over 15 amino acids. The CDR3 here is CASSEGRVGNQPQHF. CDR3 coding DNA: TGTGCCAGCAGTGAGGGGAGGGTCGGCAATCAGCCCCAGCATTTT.

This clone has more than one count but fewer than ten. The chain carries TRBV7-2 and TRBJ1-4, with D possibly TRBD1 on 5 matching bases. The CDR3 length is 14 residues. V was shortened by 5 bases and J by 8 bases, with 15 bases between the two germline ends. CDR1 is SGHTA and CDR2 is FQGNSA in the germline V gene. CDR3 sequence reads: CASSPGGIGEKLFF. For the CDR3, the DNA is TGTGCCAGCAGCCCTGGGGGGATAGGCGAAAAACTGTTTTTT.

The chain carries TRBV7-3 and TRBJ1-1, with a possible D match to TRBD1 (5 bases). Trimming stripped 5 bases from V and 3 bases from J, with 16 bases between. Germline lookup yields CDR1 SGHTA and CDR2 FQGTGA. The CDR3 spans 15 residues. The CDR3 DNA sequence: TGTGCCAGCAGCCCGATGGGGGGAGCGGACACTGAAGCTTTCTTT. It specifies CASSPMGGADTEAFF.

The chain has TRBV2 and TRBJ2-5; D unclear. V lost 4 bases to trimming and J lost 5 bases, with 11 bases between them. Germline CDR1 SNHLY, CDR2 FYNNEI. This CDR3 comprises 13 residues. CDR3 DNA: TGTGCCAGCAGTGGGCGCGGTGGCGAGACCCAGTACTTC. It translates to CASSGRGGETQYF. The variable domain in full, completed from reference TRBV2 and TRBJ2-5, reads EPEVTQTPSHQVTQMGQEVILRCVPISNHLYFYWYRQILGQKVEFLVSFYNNEISEKSEIFDDQFSVERPDGSNFTLKIRSTKLEDSAMYFCASSGRGGETQYFGPGTRLLVL.

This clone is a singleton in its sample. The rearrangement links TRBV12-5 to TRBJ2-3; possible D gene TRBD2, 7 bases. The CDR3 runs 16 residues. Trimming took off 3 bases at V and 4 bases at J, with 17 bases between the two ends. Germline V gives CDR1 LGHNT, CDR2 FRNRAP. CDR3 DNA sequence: TGTGCTAGTGGTTTTGGGGGGGCTGGGGGCGCAGATACGCAGTATTTT. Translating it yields CASGFGGAGGADTQYF. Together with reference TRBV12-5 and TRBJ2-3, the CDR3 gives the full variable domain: DARVTQTPRHKVTEMGQEVTMRCQPILGHNTVFWYRQTMMQGLELLAYFRNRAPLDDSGMPKDRFSAEMPDATLATLKIQPSEPRDSAVYFCASGFGGAGGADTQYFGPGTRLTVL.

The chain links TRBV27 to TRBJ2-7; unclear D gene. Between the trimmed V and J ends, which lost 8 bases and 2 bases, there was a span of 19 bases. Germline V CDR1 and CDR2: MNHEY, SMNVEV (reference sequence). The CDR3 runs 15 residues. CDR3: CASPPGAPPTYEQYF. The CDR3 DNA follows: TGTGCCAGCCCACCCGGAGCACCTCCAACCTACGAGCAGTACTTC.

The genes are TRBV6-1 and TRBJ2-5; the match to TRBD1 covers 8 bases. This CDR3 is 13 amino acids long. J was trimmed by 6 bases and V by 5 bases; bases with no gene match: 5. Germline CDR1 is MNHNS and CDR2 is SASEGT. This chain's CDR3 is CASSPDRVKTQYF. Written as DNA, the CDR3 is TGTGCCAGCAGTCCGGACAGGGTAAAGACCCAGTACTTC.

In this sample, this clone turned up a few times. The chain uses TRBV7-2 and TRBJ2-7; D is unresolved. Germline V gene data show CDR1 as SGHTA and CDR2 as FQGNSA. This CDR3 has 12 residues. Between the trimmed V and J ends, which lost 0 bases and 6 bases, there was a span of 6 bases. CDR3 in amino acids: CASSLALAEQYF. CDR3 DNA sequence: TGTGCCAGCAGCTTAGCCCTGGCCGAGCAGTACTTC. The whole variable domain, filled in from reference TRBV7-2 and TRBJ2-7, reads GAGVSQSPSNKVTEKGKDVELRCDPISGHTALYWYRQSLGQGLEFLIYFQGNSAPDKSGLPSDRFSAERTGGSVSTLTIQRTQQEDSAVYLCASSLALAEQYFGPGTRLTVT.

The CDR3 coding sequence is TGTGCCAGCAGTTACTCGGTAGGAGCGGGGGGGAATCAGTTCTTC. It translates to CASSYSVGAGGNQFF. This rearrangement joins TRBV6-5 to TRBJ2-1; TRBD2 matches 10 bases. The CDR3 consists of 15 residues. The germline V gene encodes CDR1 MNHEY and CDR2 SVGAGI. Germline trimming cut 0 bases from V and 13 bases from J; bases unmatched to any gene: 9.

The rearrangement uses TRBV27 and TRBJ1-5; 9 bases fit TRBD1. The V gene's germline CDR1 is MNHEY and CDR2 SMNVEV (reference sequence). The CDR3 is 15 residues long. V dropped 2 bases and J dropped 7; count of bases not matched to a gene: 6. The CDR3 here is CASSLTGGEGQPQHF. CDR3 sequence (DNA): TGTGCCAGCAGTTTAACAGGGGGCGAGGGACAGCCCCAGCATTTT.

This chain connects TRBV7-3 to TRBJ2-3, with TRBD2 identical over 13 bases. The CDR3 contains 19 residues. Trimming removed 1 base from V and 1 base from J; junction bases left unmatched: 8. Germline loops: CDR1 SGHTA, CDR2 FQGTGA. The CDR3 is CASSLNSLAGGTGTDTQYF. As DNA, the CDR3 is TGTGCCAGCAGCTTAAATTCACTAGCGGGAGGGACTGGCACAGATACGCAGTATTTT.

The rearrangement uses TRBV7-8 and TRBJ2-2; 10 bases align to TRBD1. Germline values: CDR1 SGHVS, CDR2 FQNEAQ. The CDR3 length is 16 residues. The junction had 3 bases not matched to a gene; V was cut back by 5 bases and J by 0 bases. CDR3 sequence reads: CASSPGTGANTGELFF. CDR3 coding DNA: TGTGCCAGCAGCCCAGGGACAGGGGCGAACACCGGGGAGCTGTTTTTT.